This entry describes one TCR beta chain. What it binds is unknown. The data were obtained in a study of T cells in Graves' hyperthyroidism and ophthalmopathy. Looking at the study overall: Blood was drawn when the patient was first diagnosed and still untreated.

V shed 4 bases, J shed 8 bases, and the junction held 11 bases outside the gene matches. Germline V gene lookup returns CDR1 LNHDA and CDR2 SQIVND (reference sequence). The CDR3 has 15 amino acids. Uncontrolled infection, other autoimmune disease, pregnancy or lactation led to exclusion. Study observations and caveats: In the analysis, a 13 V-J model separated ophthalmopathy from stable hyperthyroidism. The model foresaw ophthalmopathy a median about 6.5 months prior to onset.

Amplified TCR beta CDR3 regions derived from RNA transcripts. The HTBI set primed first-round TCR CDR3 RT-PCR. A single record per CDR3 protein comes from TCRdb applying MiXCR to the multiplex PCR reads. The sample yields around 350,000 distinct CDR3 sequences, around 14% seen once. The TCR sequence derives from a woman younger than 35 with Graves' hyperthyroidism that later progressed to Graves' ophthalmopathy. V gene TRBV19 combines with J gene TRBJ1-2, with 9 bases matching TRBD1. Material for sequencing was blood. CDR3 DNA sequence: TGTGCCAGTAGTACTAGCGGGACAGGGATGCGAGGCTACACCTTC. This codes for CASSTSGTGMRGYTF.